This T cell receptor beta chain was sequenced during a study of vaccination effects on CD4 cells after COVID-19. For the study at large: Wells containing 1.5 million to 2.5 million PBMC each were cultured with around 9.1 IU/ml IL-2 and approximately 10 ug/ml peptides.

The germline CDR1 and CDR2 sequences are GTSNPN and SVGIG (reference sequence). The CDR3 runs to 14 residues. With 5 bases clipped from V and 6 bases from J, the junction kept 5 bases outside the gene matches. Produced via immunoSEQ multiplex PCR; TCRdb's table is partial and in-frame only. The sample holds fewer than 35,000 clones; 55% to 65% are singletons and the top ten take 9% to 10%. With approximately 9 days of culture completed, CD4+ T cells were isolated. Half of the medium was exchanged for IL-2 medium on both days 3 and 7. Notes on this clone: Its antigen is not identified.

The chain carries TRBV30 and TRBJ2-1; TRBD1 agrees at 12 bases. The receptor was derived from a human donor who received a COVID-19 vaccine. The sample was CD4+ T cells from PBMCs cultured without peptide, taken before COVID-19 vaccination. CDR3 in amino acids: CAWARDRGPNEQFF. CDR3 nucleotide sequence: TGTGCCTGGGCCCGGGACAGGGGGCCCAATGAGCAGTTCTTC.